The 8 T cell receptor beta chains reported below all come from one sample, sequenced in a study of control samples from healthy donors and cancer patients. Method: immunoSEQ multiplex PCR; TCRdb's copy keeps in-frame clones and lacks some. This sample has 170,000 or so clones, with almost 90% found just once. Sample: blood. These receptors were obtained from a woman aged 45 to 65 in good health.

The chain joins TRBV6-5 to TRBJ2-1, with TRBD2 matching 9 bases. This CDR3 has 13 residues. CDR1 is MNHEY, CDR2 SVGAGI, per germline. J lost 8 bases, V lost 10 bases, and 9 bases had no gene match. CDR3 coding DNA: TGTGCCACGGGACTAGCTTTCGGGGATGAGCAGTTCTTC. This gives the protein CATGLAFGDEQFF.

The CDR3 bases are TGTGCCAGCAGCGCCCGGGGGGCCAGCACTGAAGCTTTCTTT. Its translation is CASSARGASTEAFF. The chain carries TRBV2 and TRBJ1-1; possible D gene TRBD1, 6 bases. The CDR3 extends over 14 amino acids. Germline V gene data show CDR1 as SNHLY and CDR2 as FYNNEI. Between the trimmed V and J ends, which lost 6 bases and 4 bases, there was a span of 15 bases.

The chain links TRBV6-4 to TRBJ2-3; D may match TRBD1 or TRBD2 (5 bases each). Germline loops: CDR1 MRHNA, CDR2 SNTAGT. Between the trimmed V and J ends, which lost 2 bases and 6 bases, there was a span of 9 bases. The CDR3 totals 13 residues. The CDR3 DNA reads TGTGCCAGCAGTGACGGGACCACCGATACGCAGTATTTT. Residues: CASSDGTTDTQYF.

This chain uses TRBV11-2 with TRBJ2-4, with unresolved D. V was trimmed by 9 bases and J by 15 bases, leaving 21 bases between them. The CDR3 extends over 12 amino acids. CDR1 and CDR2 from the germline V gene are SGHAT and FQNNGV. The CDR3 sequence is CASLDARGSAYF. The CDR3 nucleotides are TGTGCCAGTCTCGACGCAAGAGGCTCGGCGTACTTC.

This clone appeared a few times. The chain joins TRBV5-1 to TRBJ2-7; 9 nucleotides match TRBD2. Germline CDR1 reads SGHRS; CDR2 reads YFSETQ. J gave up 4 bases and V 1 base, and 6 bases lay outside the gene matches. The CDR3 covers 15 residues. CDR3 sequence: CASSLIGGGAYEQYF. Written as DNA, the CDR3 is TGCGCCAGCAGCTTGATTGGCGGGGGGGCGTACGAGCAGTACTTC.

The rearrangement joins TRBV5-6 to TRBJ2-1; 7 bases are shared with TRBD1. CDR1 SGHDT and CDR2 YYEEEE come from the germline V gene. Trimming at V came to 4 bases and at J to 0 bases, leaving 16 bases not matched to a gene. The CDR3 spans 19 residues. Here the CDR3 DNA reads TGTGCCAGCAGCCTCATTCTTGGACAGGTCGAGAGCTCCTACAATGAGCAGTTCTTC. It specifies CASSLILGQVESSYNEQFF.

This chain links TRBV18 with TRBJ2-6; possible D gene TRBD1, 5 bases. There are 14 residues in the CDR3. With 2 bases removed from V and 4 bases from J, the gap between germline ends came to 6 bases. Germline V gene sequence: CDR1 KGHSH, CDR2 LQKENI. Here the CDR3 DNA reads TGTGCCAGCTCACCAGGGGCCGGGGCCAACGTCCTGACTTTC. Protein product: CASSPGAGANVLTF.

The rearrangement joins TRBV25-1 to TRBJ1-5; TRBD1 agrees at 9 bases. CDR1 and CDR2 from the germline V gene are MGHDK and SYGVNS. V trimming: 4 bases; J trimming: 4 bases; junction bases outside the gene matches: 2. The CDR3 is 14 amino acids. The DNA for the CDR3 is TGTGCCAGCAGTGGCGGGACAGGGAATCAGCCCCAGCATTTT. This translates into CASSGGTGNQPQHF.